These T cell receptor beta chains were read from a single sample in a study of Graves' ophthalmopathy and Graves' hyperthyroidism. Using its own MiXCR run on the multiplex PCR reads, TCRdb lists one record per CDR3 protein. The sample lists about 370,000 distinct CDR3 sequences; roughly a sixth were seen once. The sample was peripheral blood. The receptor source for this set is an adult woman with stable Graves' hyperthyroidism. The conserved cysteine and the conserved F or W are not part of the CDR3 here.

v_call	j_call	cdr3_aa
TRBV15	TRBJ1-1	ATSRVPTEKGAAEAF
TRBV6-2/TRBV6-3	TRBJ1-1	ASSYGGTDTEAF
TRBV4-1	TRBJ1-6	ASSQEGANRASPLH
TRBV19	TRBJ1-5	ASSTTGFSNQPQH
TRBV5-1	TRBJ2-7	ATRESVGEQY
TRBV4-3	TRBJ1-2	ASSQAGGGLYGYT
TRBV5-4	TRBJ2-7	ASSAGSDYEQY
TRBV6-5	TRBJ1-1	ASSSPGQPNTEAF
TRBV12-3/TRBV12-4	TRBJ1-1	ASSFTGNTEAF
TRBV27	TRBJ1-3	ASSFVPSGNTIY
TRBV3-1	TRBJ2-7	ASSQDIRRTYEQY
TRBV28	TRBJ2-7	ASGRRTTSYEQY
TRBV12-3/TRBV12-4	TRBJ1-5	ASSFYRDQPQH